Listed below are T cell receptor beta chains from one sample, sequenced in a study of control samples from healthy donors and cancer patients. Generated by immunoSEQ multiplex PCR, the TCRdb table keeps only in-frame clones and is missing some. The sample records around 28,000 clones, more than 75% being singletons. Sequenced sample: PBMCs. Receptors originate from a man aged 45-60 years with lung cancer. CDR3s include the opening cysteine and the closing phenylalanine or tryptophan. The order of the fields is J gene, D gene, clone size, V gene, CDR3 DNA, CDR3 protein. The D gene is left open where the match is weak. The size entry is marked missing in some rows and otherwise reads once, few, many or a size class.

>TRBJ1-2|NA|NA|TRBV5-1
TGCGCCAGCAGCTTGTCTCCTCCGGCCTATGGCTACACCTTC
CASSLSPPAYGYTF
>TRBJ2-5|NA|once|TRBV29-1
TGCAGCATATTCGGGGCCCAAGAGACCCAGTACTTC
CSIFGAQETQYF
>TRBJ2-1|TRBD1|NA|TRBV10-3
TGTGCCATCAGTGGGGGGACAGTGATCAACAATGAGCAGTTCTTC
CAISGGTVINNEQFF
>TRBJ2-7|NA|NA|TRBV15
TGTGCCCACCACTGGCAGGGCAACTCCTACGAGCAGTACTTC
CAHHWQGNSYEQYF
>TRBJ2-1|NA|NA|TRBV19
TGTGCCAGTAGCCGATTCGGAGGGACCAATGAGCAGTTCTTC
CASSRFGGTNEQFF
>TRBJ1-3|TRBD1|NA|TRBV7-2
TGTGCCAGCAGCTCGACAGGGTGGGGAAACACCATATATTTT
CASSSTGWGNTIYF
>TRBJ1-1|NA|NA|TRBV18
TGTGCCAGCTCACCAAACAGGGAAATGAACACTGAAGCTTTCTTT
CASSPNREMNTEAFF
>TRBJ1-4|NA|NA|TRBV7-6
TGTGCCAGCAGCCATGCCGACAGCTATAATGAAAAACTGTTTTTT
CASSHADSYNEKLFF
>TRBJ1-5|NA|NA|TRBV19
TGTGCCAGTAACCATGTGGGACTCAATCAGCCCCAGCATTTT
CASNHVGLNQPQHF
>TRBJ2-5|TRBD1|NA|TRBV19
TGTGCCAGTAGTCCAAGGACAGGGGGTCTGGAGACCCAGTACTTC
CASSPRTGGLETQYF
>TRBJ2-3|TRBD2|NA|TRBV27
TGTGCCAGCAGTGGGCGGGGGGGTTGGACAGATACGCAGTATTTT
CASSGRGGWTDTQYF
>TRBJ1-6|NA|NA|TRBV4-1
TGCGCCAGCAGCCAAGTGCAGGGGAATTCACCCCTCCACTTT
CASSQVQGNSPLHF
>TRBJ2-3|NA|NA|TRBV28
TGTGCCAGCAGTTTCCTTCAGGGCACAGATACGCAGTATTTT
CASSFLQGTDTQYF
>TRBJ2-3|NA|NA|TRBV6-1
TGTGCCAGCAGTGAAGGGGGCGCGAAACGCACAGATACGCAGTATTTT
CASSEGGAKRTDTQYF
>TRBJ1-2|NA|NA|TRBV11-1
TGTGCCAGCAGCACACCCGGTACTAACTATGGCTACACCTTC
CASSTPGTNYGYTF
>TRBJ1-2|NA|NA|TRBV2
TGTGCCAGCAGTGAAGACAGGGCGGACTATGGCTACACCTTC
CASSEDRADYGYTF
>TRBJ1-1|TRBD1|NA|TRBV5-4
TGTGCCAGCAGCTTCACAGGGGGAGGTGAAGCTTTCTTT
CASSFTGGGEAFF
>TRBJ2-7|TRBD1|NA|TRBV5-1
TGCGCCAGCAGCATACGGGACAGGGGATACGAGCAGTACTTC
CASSIRDRGYEQYF
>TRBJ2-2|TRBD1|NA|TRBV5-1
TGCGCCAGCAGCTTGGGCGACAGGGAAGACACCGGGGAGCTGTTTTTT
CASSLGDREDTGELFF
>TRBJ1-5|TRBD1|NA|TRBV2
TGTGCCAGCAGTGCTAGACAGGGAGGAAATCAGCCCCAGCATTTT
CASSARQGGNQPQHF
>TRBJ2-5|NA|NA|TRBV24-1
TGTGCCACCAGTGCCTCTACAGCGCCACAAGAGACCCAGTACTTC
CATSASTAPQETQYF
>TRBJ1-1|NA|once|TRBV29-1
TGCAGCGTCCTGAGGACAGCGAACACTGAAGCTTTCTTT
CSVLRTANTEAFF
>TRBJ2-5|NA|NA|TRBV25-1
TGTGCCAGCAGTGAGGCAGCTAAAGAGACCCAGTACTTC
CASSEAAKETQYF
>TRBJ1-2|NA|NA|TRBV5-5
TGTGCCAGCAGCTTGATTGGGTATGGCTACACCTTC
CASSLIGYGYTF
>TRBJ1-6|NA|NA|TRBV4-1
TGCGCCAGCAGCCTCGACAGAAATAATAATTCACCCCTCCACTTT
CASSLDRNNNSPLHF
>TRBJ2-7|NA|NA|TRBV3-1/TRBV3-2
TGTGCCAGCAGCCAGGAAAGTGGGACAACGGGGGAGCAGTACTTC
CASSQESGTTGEQYF
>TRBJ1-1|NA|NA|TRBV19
TGTGCCAGTAGTCGACAGAAGAACACTGAAGCTTTCTTT
CASSRQKNTEAFF
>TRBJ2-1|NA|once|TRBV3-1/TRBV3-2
TGTGCCAGCAGCCAAGTTACCCTCTCCTACAATGAGCAGTTCTTC
CASSQVTLSYNEQFF
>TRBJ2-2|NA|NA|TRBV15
TGTGCCACCAGCAGAGATATCGTCACCGGGGAGCTGTTTTTT
CATSRDIVTGELFF
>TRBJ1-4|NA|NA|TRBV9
TGTGCCAGCAGCGTTCGAGGGTCGGACGAAAAACTGTTTTTT
CASSVRGSDEKLFF
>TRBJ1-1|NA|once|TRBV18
TGTGCCAGCTCACCACCTCGACGGACCACTGAAGCTTTCTTT
CASSPPRRTTEAFF
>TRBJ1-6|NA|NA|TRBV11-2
TGTGCCAGCAGCTTCAACTCCTATAATTCACCCCTCCACTTT
CASSFNSYNSPLHF
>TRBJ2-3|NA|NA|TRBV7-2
TGTGCCAGCAGCTTTTACTCGGCGACGCAGTATTTT
CASSFYSATQYF
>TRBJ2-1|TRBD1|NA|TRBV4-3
TGCGCCAGCAGTCACAGGGGTTACAATGAGCAGTTCTTC
CASSHRGYNEQFF
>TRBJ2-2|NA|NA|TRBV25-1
TGTGCCAGCAGTCGTCGGGTGAACACCGGGGAGCTGTTTTTT
CASSRRVNTGELFF
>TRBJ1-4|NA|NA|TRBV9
TGTGCCAGCAGCGTAAGGGCGGTTAGGGGAGAAAAACTGTTTTTT
CASSVRAVRGEKLFF
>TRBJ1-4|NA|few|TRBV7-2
TGTGCCAGCAGCTTAGGCGCTTATAATGAAAAACTGTTTTTT
CASSLGAYNEKLFF
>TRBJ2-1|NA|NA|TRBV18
TGTGCCAGCTCACCAGGACCCGGCTTCACTTCCTACAATGAGCAGTTCTTC
CASSPGPGFTSYNEQFF
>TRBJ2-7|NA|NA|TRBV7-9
TGTGCCAGCAGTTATACAGGTTTCGAGCAGTACTTC
CASSYTGFEQYF
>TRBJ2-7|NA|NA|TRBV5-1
TGCGCCAGCAGCACGGGCCCGGACGGGACCTACGAGCAGTACTTC
CASSTGPDGTYEQYF
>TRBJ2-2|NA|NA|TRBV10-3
TGTGCCATCAGTGATAGTCTGGGGGTTGTCGGGGAGCTGTTTTTT
CAISDSLGVVGELFF